The sequence of this T cell receptor beta chain was determined in a study of shared clonotypes between healthy human individuals. Germline V gene lookup returns CDR1 SEHNR and CDR2 FQNEAQ (reference sequence). The CDR3 is made up of 15 amino acids. Trimming pared 5 bases from V and 3 bases from J, leaving 16 bases between. Generated by immunoSEQ multiplex PCR, the TCRdb table keeps only in-frame clones and is missing some. The sample has roughly 500,000 clones; around 80% are singletons. The chain recombines TRBV7-9 with TRBJ1-1, with D maybe TRBD1 (5 bases). This clonotype was obtained from a woman in her forties in good health. Some clones in this sample may be carry-over from other donors' samples. Sequencing was done on a sample of PBMCs. The chain's CDR3 is CASSLGVGDYTEAFF. CDR3 nucleotides: TGTGCCAGCAGCCTAGGGGTTGGGGATTACACTGAAGCTTTCTTT.